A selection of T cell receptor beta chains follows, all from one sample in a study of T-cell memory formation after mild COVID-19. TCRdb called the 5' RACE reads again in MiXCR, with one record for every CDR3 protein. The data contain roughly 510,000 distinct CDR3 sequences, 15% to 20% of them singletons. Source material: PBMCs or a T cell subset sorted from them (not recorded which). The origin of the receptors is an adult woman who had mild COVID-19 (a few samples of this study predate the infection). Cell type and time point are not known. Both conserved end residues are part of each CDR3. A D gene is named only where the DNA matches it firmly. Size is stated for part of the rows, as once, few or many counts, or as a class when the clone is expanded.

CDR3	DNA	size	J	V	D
CASSYEVGEAFF	TGTGCCAGCAGTTACGAAGTGGGTGAAGCTTTCTTT	few	TRBJ1-1	TRBV6-6	-
CASSLEGTYNEQFF	TGTGCCAGCAGTTTAGAGGGAACGTACAATGAGCAGTTCTTC	many	TRBJ2-1	TRBV6-2/TRBV6-3	-
CSVEASSNTEAFF	TGCAGCGTCGAGGCCTCAAGTAACACTGAAGCTTTCTTT	-	TRBJ1-1	TRBV29-1	-
CATSRDHFGYTF	TGTGCCACCAGCAGAGATCATTTTGGCTACACCTTC	-	TRBJ1-2	TRBV15	-
CASRPGLADMYQETQYF	TGTGCCAGCAGGCCGGGACTAGCGGATATGTACCAAGAGACCCAGTACTTC	few	TRBJ2-5	TRBV12-3/TRBV12-4	TRBD2
CASSLSRLAGRHEQFF	TGTGCCAGCAGCCTATCAAGACTAGCGGGACGTCATGAGCAGTTCTTC	few	TRBJ2-1	TRBV3-1	TRBD2
CASSLVLGRSEAFF	TGTGCCAGCAGTTTAGTGTTGGGGAGAAGTGAAGCTTTCTTT	few	TRBJ1-1	TRBV12-3/TRBV12-4	-
CASSTRVGAGGRSYNEQFF	TGTGCCAGCAGTACCCGCGTGGGGGCGGGTGGCCGCTCCTACAATGAGCAGTTCTTC	-	TRBJ2-1	TRBV12-3/TRBV12-4	-
CASSQYHNEQFF	TGCGCCAGCAGCCAGTACCACAATGAGCAGTTCTTC	-	TRBJ2-1	TRBV4-1	-
CASSSGLAANEQYF	TGTGCCAGCAGTTCGGGACTAGCCGCCAACGAGCAGTACTTC	many	TRBJ2-7	TRBV6-5	TRBD2
CSVPIQGQGAQYF	TGCAGCGTTCCCATTCAGGGACAGGGGGCCCAGTACTTC	few	TRBJ2-5	TRBV29-1	TRBD1
CASSLSRASGYEQYF	TGTGCCAGCAGTTTATCAAGGGCTAGCGGCTACGAGCAGTACTTC	-	TRBJ2-7	TRBV27	TRBD2
CASSATWGNYGYTF	TGTGCCAGCAGCGCGACCTGGGGTAACTATGGCTACACCTTC	-	TRBJ1-2	TRBV5-5	-
CASRRPTGLQYYEQYF	TGTGCCAGCAGGAGGCCGACAGGGCTTCAATACTACGAGCAGTACTTC	few	TRBJ2-7	TRBV2	TRBD1
CASSFLGRNTGGNTEAFF	TGCGCCAGCAGCTTTTTAGGACGAAATACTGGCGGGAACACTGAAGCTTTCTTT	-	TRBJ1-1	TRBV5-1	-
CASSQGGGFTDTQYF	TGCGCCAGCAGCCAAGGGGGGGGCTTCACAGATACGCAGTATTTT	-	TRBJ2-3	TRBV4-1	-
CASGRASTDTQYF	TGTGCCAGTGGCAGGGCTAGCACAGATACGCAGTATTTT	-	TRBJ2-3	TRBV19	-
CASSRETVNYGYTF	TGTGCCAGCAGCCGGGAGACAGTCAACTATGGCTACACCTTC	-	TRBJ1-2	TRBV7-9	-
CASSHRDPSTGELFF	TGTGCCAGCAGCCACCGGGACCCTTCGACCGGGGAGCTGTTTTTT	-	TRBJ2-2	TRBV7-9	-
CASSTGLAGFTDTQYF	TGTGCCAGCAGCACGGGACTAGCGGGATTCACAGATACGCAGTATTTT	few	TRBJ2-3	TRBV9	TRBD2
CASSIGGARTGELFF	TGTGCCAGCAGCATAGGGGGGGCGAGGACCGGGGAGCTGTTTTTT	-	TRBJ2-2	TRBV7-6	-
CASSSIAGDNEQFF	TGTGCCAGCAGCTCCATAGCGGGGGACAATGAGCAGTTCTTC	few	TRBJ2-1	TRBV7-3	TRBD2
CASSLRGGLAGDNEQFF	TGTGCCAGCAGTTTAAGGGGGGGACTAGCGGGAGACAATGAGCAGTTCTTC	few	TRBJ2-1	TRBV27	TRBD2
CSVAQDSQYF	TGCAGCGTTGCCCAGGACTCTCAGTACTTC	few	TRBJ2-4	TRBV29-1	-
CASSFSGQGDTEAFF	TGCGCCAGCAGCTTCTCGGGACAGGGGGACACTGAAGCTTTCTTT	-	TRBJ1-1	TRBV5-1	TRBD1
CATSDGGGSNQPQHF	TGTGCCACCAGTGATGGGGGTGGAAGCAATCAGCCCCAGCATTTT	-	TRBJ1-5	TRBV24-1	-
CASRKTSGDSGANVLTF	TGTGCCAGCAGGAAGACTAGCGGGGACTCTGGGGCCAACGTCCTGACTTTC	once	TRBJ2-6	TRBV2	TRBD2
CASSPRTARGETQYF	TGTGCCAGCTCACCCCGGACGGCCCGAGGAGAGACCCAGTACTTC	-	TRBJ2-5	TRBV18	-
CASSLGQGSSIQYF	TGTGCCAGCAGCTTGGGACAGGGAAGTAGCATTCAGTACTTC	many	TRBJ2-4	TRBV7-2	TRBD1
CASSPSWGSLAYGYTF	TGTGCCAGCAGTCCGTCCTGGGGCAGCTTAGCCTATGGCTACACCTTC	few	TRBJ1-2	TRBV12-3/TRBV12-4	-
CASSPDSGNQPQHF	TGCGCCAGCAGCCCGGACAGTGGCAATCAGCCCCAGCATTTT	-	TRBJ1-5	TRBV5-1	-
CASSEGHYEQYF	TGTGCCAGCAGTGAAGGCCACTACGAGCAGTACTTC	few	TRBJ2-7	TRBV25-1	-
CASSKLVDTQYF	TGTGCCAGCAGCAAGCTCGTAGATACGCAGTATTTT	-	TRBJ2-3	TRBV2	-
CASSGAFSNQPQHF	TGTGCCAGCAGCGGGGCTTTTAGCAATCAGCCCCAGCATTTT	-	TRBJ1-5	TRBV6-1	-
CASSQGRTGSAGGYTF	TGCGCCAGCAGCCAAGGCCGGACAGGGAGTGCCGGGGGCTACACCTTC	-	TRBJ1-2	TRBV4-1	TRBD1
CASSSTPGIDEKLFF	TGTGCCAGCAGCTCCACCCCAGGGATTGATGAAAAACTGTTTTTT	-	TRBJ1-4	TRBV7-3	-